This T cell receptor (beta chain) came from a study of shared T cell receptors in the human thymus. Sequencing was performed with immunoSEQ multiplex PCR; in TCRdb, only in-frame clones are kept and a portion is missing. The sample has approximately 490,000 clones, 70% to 80% seen once. The germline V gene has CDR1 MGHRA and CDR2 YSYEKL. The length of the CDR3 is 16 residues. V was clipped by 1 base and J by 4 bases; unmatched bases: 6. These data are also associated with another study on human thymus T cells. That paper adds: During corrective heart surgery, resections were taken, and the thymus tissue came from them. Overlap was high between thymic repertoires from unrelated individuals, as reported in related research.

The TCR originated in a boy under two years old with a congenital heart defect. This chain joins TRBV4-1 and TRBJ2-2, with 7 bases lining up with TRBD1. Sequenced material: thymocytes. The CDR3 protein is CASSQGEGATTGELFF. The CDR3 bases are TGCGCCAGCAGCCAAGGTGAGGGGGCGACCACCGGGGAGCTGTTTTTT.